This T cell receptor (beta chain) was recovered during a study of vaccination and CD4 T cells after COVID-19. Study-level findings and limits: The median proportion of reactive clones detected only post-vaccination in convalescent patients was roughly 86%.

Treatment here: roughly 11-day PBMC culture with coronavirus spike peptide pools or control peptides (ViraFEST assay). Cultured CD4+ T-cell DNA underwent Oncomine TCR Beta short-read sequencing. TCRdb redid the calling of the PCR reads with MiXCR, one entry per CDR3 protein. The table includes more than 10,000 distinct CDR3 sequences, 50% to 55% detected once. The CDR3 sequence is 13 residues long. Germline CDR1 is MNHEY and CDR2 is SVGAGI. With 4 bases removed from V and 3 bases from J, the gap between germline ends came to 9 bases. Worth noting for this clonotype: Its antigen is as yet unknown.

The receptor's source is a human donor who had recovered from COVID-19. The sequenced material came from CD4+ T cells from blood, cultured in vitro. This sequence joins TRBV6-5 and TRBJ1-1; possibly TRBD1 for D (5 bases). DNA of the CDR3: TGTGCCAGCAGTTTCGGACAATACACTGAAGCTTTCTTT. Its translation is CASSFGQYTEAFF.